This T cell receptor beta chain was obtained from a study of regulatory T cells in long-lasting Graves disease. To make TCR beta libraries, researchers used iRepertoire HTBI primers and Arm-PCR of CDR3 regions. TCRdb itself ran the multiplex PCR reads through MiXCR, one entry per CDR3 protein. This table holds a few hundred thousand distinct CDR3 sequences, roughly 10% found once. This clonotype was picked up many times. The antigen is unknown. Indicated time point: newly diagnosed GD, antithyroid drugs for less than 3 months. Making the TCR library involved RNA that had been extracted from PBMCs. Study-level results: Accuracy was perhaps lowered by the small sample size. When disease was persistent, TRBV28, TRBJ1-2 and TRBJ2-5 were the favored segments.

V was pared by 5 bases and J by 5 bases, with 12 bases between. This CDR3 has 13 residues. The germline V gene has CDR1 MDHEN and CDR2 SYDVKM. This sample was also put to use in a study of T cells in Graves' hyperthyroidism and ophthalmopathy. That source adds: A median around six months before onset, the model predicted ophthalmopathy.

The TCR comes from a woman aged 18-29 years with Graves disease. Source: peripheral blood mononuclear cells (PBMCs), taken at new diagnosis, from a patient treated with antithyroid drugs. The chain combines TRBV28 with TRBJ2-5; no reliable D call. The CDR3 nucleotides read TGTGCCAGCAGTGTACATTACCTGGAGACCCAGTACTTC. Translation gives CASSVHYLETQYF.